This T cell receptor (beta chain) is drawn from a study of blood T cells in healthy people across ages. A second PCR, run for roughly 7 to 12 cycles, used a sample-barcoded 5' primer plus a J-beta primer mix. In TCRdb, the 5' RACE reads were re-called with MiXCR into one record per CDR3 protein. The sample contains fewer than 750,000 distinct CDR3 sequences, approximately 52% of which appear only once. The table lists this clonotype with a count of one. Germline trimming cut 0 bases from V and 1 base from J; bases unmatched to any gene: 19. In germline, CDR1 is LGHDT, CDR2 YNNKEL (reference sequence). CDR3 length equals 22 residues.

The source is a woman older than 75 in good health. The chain links TRBV3-1 to TRBJ2-4; TRBD1 agrees at 9 bases. The specimen sequenced was blood. CDR3 region: CASSQDLGSTGGFFPAKNIQYF. The CDR3, as DNA: TGTGCCAGCAGCCAAGATCTTGGGAGTACAGGGGGCTTCTTTCCTGCCAAAAACATTCAGTACTTC.